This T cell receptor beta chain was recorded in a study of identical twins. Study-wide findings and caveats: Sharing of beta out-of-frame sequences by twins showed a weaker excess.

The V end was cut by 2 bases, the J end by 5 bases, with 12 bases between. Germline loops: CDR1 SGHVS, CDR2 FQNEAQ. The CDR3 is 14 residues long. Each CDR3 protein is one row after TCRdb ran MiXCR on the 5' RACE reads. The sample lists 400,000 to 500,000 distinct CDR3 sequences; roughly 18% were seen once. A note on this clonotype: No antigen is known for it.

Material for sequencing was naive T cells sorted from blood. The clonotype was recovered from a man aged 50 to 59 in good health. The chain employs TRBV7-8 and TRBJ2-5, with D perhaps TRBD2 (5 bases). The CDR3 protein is CASSLRRLGETQYF. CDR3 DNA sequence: TGTGCCAGCAGCTTACGGAGGTTGGGTGAGACCCAGTACTTC. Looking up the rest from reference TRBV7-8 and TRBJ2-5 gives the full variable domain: GAGVSQSPRYKVAKRGQDVALRCDPISGHVSLFWYQQALGQGPEFLTYFQNEAQLDKSGLPSDRFFAERPEGSVSTLKIQRTQQEDSAVYLCASSLRRLGETQYFGPGTRLLVL.